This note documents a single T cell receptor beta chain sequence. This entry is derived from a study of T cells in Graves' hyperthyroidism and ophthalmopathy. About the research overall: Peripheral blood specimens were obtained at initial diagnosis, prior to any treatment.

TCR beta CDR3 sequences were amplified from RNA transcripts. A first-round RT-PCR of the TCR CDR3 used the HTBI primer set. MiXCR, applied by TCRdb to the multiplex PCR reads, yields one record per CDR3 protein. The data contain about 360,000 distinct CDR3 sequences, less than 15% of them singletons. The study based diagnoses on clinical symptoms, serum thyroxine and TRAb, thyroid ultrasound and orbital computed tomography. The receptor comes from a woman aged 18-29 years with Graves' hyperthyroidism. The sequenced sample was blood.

CDR3 in amino acids: CASRPGTGGERQPQHF. The DNA of the CDR3 is TGCGCCAGCAGGCCCGGGACAGGGGGCGAGAGACAGCCCCAGCATTTT. This rearrangement joins TRBV4-1 to TRBJ1-5, with 12 bases matching TRBD1. Trimming took 6 bases from V and 7 from J; bases not matched to a gene: 10. This CDR3 is 16 amino acids long. The V gene's germline CDR1 is MGHRA and CDR2 YSYEKL.